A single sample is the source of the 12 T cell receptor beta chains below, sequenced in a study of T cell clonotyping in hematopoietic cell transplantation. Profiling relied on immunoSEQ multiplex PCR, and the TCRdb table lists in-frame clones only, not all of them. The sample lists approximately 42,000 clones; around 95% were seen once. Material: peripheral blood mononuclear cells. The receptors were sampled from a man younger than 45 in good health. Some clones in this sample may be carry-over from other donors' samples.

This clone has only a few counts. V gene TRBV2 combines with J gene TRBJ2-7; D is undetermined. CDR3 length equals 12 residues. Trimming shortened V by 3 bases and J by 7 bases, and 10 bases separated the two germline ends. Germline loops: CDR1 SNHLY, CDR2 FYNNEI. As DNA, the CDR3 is TGTGCCAGCAGTGATATAGGGTTAGAGCAGTACTTC. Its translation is CASSDIGLEQYF. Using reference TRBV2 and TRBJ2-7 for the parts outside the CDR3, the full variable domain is EPEVTQTPSHQVTQMGQEVILRCVPISNHLYFYWYRQILGQKVEFLVSFYNNEISEKSEIFDDQFSVERPDGSNFTLKIRSTKLEDSAMYFCASSDIGLEQYFGPGTRLTVT.

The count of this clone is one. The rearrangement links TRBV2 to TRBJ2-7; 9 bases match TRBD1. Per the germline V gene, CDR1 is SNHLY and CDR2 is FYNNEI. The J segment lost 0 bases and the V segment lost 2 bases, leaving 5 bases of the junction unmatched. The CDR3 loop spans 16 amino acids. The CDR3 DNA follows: TGTGCCAGCAGTGAAACTGGGACAGGGCTCTCCTACGAGCAGTACTTC. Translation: CASSETGTGLSYEQYF.

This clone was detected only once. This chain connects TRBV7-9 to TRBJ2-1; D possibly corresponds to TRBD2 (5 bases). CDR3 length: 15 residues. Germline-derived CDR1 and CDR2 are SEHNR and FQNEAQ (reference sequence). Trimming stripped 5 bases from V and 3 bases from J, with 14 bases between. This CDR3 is CASSPPSGFYNEQFF. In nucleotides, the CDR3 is TGTGCCAGCAGCCCACCCTCGGGGTTCTACAATGAGCAGTTCTTC.

CDR3: CASGLVEGGSIMNTEAFF. CDR3 coding DNA: TGTGCTAGTGGTTTGGTAGAAGGGGGCAGTATTATGAACACTGAAGCTTTCTTT. The V and J genes are TRBV12-5 and TRBJ1-1; 7 bases fit TRBD1. Per germline, CDR1 LGHNT and CDR2 FRNRAP. V lost 0 bases, J lost 0 bases, and 10 bases stayed unmatched. There are 18 residues in the CDR3.

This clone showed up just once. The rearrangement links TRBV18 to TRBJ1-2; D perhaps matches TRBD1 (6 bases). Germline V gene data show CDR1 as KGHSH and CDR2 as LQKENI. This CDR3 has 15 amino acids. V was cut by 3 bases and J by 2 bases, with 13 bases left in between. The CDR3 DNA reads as TGTGCCAGCTCACCGCGGGGGGGCGCGAACTATGGCTACACCTTC. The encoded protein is CASSPRGGANYGYTF. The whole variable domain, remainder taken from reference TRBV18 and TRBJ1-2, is NAGVMQNPRHLVRRRGQEARLRCSPMKGHSHVYWYRQLPEEGLKFMVYLQKENIIDESGMPKERFSAEFPKEGPSILRIQQVVRGDSAAYFCASSPRGGANYGYTFGSGTRLTVV.

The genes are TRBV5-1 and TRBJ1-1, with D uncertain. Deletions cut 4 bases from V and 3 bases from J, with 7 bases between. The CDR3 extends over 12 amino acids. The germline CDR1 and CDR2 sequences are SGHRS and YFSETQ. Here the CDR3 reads CASSLADTEAFF. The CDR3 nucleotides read TGCGCCAGCAGCCTGGCCGACACTGAAGCTTTCTTT.

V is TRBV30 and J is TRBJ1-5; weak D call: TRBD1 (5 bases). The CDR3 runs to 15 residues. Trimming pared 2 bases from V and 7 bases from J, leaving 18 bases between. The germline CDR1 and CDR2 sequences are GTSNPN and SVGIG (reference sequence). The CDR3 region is CAWSSDTAGTQPQHF. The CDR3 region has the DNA TGTGCCTGGAGTTCCGATACAGCGGGGACCCAGCCCCAGCATTTT.

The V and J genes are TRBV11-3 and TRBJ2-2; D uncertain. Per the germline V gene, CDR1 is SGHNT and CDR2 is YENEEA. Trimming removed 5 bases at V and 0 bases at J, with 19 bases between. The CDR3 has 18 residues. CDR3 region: CASSPPVGLTSNTGELFF. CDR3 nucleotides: TGTGCCAGCAGCCCTCCGGTAGGGTTGACGTCGAACACCGGGGAGCTGTTTTTT.

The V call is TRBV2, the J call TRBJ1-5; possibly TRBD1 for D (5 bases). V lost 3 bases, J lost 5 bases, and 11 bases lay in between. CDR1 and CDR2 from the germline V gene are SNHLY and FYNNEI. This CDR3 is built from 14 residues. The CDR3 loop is CASSETRVDQPQHF. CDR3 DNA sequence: TGTGCCAGCAGTGAGACCAGGGTAGATCAGCCCCAGCATTTT.

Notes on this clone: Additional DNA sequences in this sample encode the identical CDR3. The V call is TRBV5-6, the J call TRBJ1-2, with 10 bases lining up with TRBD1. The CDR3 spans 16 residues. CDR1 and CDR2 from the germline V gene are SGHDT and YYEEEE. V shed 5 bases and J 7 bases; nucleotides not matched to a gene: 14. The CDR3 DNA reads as TGTGCCAGCAGACACACCCGGGACAGGGGATATGGTGGCTACACCTTC. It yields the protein CASRHTRDRGYGGYTF.

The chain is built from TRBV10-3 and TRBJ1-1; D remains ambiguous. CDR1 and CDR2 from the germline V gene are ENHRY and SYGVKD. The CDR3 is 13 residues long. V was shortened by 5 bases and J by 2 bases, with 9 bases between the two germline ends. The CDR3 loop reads CAISSRENTEAFF. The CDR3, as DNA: TGTGCCATCAGTTCTAGGGAAAACACTGAAGCTTTCTTT.

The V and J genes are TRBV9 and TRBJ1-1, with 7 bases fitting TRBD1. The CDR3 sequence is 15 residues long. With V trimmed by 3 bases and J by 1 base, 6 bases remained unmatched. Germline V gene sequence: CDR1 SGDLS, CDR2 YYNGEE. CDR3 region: CASSEIDRENTEAFF. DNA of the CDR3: TGTGCCAGCAGCGAGATCGACAGGGAGAACACTGAAGCTTTCTTT.